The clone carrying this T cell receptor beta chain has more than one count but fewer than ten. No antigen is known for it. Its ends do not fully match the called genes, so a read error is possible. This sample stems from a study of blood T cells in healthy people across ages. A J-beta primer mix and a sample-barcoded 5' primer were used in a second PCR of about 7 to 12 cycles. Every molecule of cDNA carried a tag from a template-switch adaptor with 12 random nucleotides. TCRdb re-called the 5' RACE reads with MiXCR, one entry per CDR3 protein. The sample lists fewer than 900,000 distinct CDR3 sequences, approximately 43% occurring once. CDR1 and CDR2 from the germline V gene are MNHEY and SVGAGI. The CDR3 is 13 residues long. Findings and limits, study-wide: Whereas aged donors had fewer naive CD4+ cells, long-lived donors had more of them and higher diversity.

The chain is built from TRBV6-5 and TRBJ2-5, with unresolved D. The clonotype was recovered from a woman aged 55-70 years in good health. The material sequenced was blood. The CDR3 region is CASSDSYQETQYF. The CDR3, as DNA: TGTGCCAGCAGTGACTCCTACCAAGAGACCCAGTACTTC.